This T cell receptor beta chain was retrieved from a study of shared clonotypes between healthy human individuals. Naive CD8 cells lacked CD45RO and underwent positive selection for CCR7, leaving out terminally differentiated effector memory CD45RA+ cells. The data were produced by immunoSEQ multiplex PCR, yet TCRdb's version contains in-frame clones alone and is incomplete. The data contain roughly 2.1 million clones, just over 90% of them singletons. This CDR3 contains 15 residues. Germline-derived CDR1 and CDR2 are SGHNT and YENEEA. V shed 4 bases and J shed 3 bases, with 13 bases lying between them.

V is TRBV11-3 and J is TRBJ1-5; D unclear. The sequence was obtained from a man between 18 and 29 years old in good health. Some clones in this sample may be carry-over from other donors' samples. What was sequenced was naive CD8+ T cells from PBMCs. The CDR3 nucleotides read TGTGCCAGCAGCTCAACGGACGGGGTCAATCAGCCCCAGCATTTT. As protein: CASSSTDGVNQPQHF.